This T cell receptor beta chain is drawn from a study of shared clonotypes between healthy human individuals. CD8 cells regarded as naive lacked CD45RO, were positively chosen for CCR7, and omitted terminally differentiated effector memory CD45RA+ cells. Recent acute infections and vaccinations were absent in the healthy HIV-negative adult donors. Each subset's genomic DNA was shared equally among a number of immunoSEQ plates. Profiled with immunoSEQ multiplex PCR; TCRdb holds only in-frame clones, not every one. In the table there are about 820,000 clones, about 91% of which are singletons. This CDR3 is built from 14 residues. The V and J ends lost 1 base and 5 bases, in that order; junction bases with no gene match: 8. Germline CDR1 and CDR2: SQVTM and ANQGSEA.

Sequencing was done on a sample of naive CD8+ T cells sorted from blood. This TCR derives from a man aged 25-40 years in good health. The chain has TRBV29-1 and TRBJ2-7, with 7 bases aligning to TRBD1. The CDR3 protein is CSVEAETGTNEQYF. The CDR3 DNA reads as TGCAGCGTTGAAGCCGAGACAGGGACGAACGAGCAGTACTTC.